The entry below describes one TCR beta chain. Antigen: not known. A much bigger clone sits one base away, suggesting this may be a read error. These data are taken from a study of post-analysis software for immune sequencing data. Whole-study context: Disease trajectories encompassed relapsing-remitting, secondary progressive and progressive-relapsing multiple sclerosis. General study points: By F measure, strong co-clustering occurred among samples prepared in the same batch. Relative to controls, patients with multiple sclerosis showed significantly lower normalized Chao1 diversity. Comparison of patients with controls showed five TRBV segments more frequent in patients, TRBV5-6, TRBV5-1 and TRBV20-1 among them.

Prepared libraries of TCR beta cDNA carried unique molecular identifiers. T cells numbering about 0.85 to 10 million yielded 450,000 to 500,000 cDNA molecules. TCRdb processed the PCR reads anew with MiXCR; each CDR3 protein has one entry. The table has approximately 660,000 distinct CDR3 sequences, more than 50% seen once. CDR1 and CDR2 from the germline V gene are PRHDT and FYEKMQ (reference sequence). The CDR3 is made up of 11 amino acids. V lost 3 bases and J lost 3, with 2 bases in between. This sequence joins TRBV13 and TRBJ1-2; D uncertain. Sequencing was done on a sample of blood. This receptor was obtained from a girl aged 2 to 10 with multiple sclerosis. CDR3 loop: CASSFYYGYTF. CDR3 in DNA: TGTGCCAGCAGCTTTTACTATGGCTACACCTTC.